This T cell receptor beta chain was documented in a study of T cell changes during pregnancy in multiple sclerosis. CDR3 length: 15 residues. CDR1 is MGHRA, CDR2 YSYEKL, per germline. Using immunoSEQ multiplex PCR, the repertoire was profiled, and TCRdb retains in-frame clones only, with some absent. The sample contains approximately 45,000 clones, approximately 92% of which appear only once. Sequenced here: CD4+ T cells from peripheral blood mononuclear cells, sampled in the first trimester of pregnancy. The sequence derives from a female donor with multiple sclerosis, enrolled in a pregnancy study. J is TRBJ2-5 and V is TRBV4-1; 7 bases align to TRBD1. The J call may be faulty, since TRBJ2-7 better matches the DNA end. Here the CDR3 DNA reads TGCGCCAGCAGCCAACCGACAGGGAGTACCTACGAGCAGTACTTC. This encodes CASSQPTGSTYEQYF.